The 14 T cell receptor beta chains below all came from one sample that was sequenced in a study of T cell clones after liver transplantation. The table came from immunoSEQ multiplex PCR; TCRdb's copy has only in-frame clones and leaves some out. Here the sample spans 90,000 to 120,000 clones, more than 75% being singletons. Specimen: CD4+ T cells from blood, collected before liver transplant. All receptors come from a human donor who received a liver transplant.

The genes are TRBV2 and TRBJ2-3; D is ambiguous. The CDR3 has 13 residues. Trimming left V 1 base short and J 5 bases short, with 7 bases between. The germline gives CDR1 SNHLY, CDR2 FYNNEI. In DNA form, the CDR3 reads TGTGCCAGCAGTGAAGGACTGGGAGATACGCAGTATTTT. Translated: CASSEGLGDTQYF.

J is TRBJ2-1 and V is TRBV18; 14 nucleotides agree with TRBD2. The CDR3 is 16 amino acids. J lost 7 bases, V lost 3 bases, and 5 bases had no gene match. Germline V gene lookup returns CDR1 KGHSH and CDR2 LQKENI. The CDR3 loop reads CASSPGLAGGTNEQFF. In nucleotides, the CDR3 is TGTGCCAGCTCACCTGGACTAGCGGGAGGAACAAATGAGCAGTTCTTC. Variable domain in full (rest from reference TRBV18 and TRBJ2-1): NAGVMQNPRHLVRRRGQEARLRCSPMKGHSHVYWYRQLPEEGLKFMVYLQKENIIDESGMPKERFSAEFPKEGPSILRIQQVVRGDSAAYFCASSPGLAGGTNEQFFGPGTRLTVL.

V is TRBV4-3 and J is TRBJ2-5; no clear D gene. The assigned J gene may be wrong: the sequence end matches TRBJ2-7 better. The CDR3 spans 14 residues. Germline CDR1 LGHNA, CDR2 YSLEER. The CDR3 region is CASSHDVATYEQYF. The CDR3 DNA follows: TGCGCCAGCAGCCATGACGTCGCTACCTACGAGCAGTACTTC.

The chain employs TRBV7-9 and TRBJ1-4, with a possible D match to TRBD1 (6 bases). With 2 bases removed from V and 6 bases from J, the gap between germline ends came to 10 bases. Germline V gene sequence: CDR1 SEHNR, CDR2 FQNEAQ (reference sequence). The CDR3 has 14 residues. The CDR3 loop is CASSLKGVDEKLFF. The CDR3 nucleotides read TGTGCCAGCAGCTTAAAGGGGGTAGATGAAAAACTGTTTTTT. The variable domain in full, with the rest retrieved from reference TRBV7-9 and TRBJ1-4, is DTGVSQNPRHKITKRGQNVTFRCDPISEHNRLYWYRQTLGQGPEFLTYFQNEAQLEKSRLLSDRFSAERPKGSFSTLEIQRTEQGDSAMYLCASSLKGVDEKLFFGSGTQLSVL.

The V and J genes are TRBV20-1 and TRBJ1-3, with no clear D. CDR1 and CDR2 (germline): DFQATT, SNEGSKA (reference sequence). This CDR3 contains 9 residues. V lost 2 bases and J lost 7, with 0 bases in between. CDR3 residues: CSARNTIYF. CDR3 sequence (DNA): TGCAGTGCTAGAAACACCATATATTTT.

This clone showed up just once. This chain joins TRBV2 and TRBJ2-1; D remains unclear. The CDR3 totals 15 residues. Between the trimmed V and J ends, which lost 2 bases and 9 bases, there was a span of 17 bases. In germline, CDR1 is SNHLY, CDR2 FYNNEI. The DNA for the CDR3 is TGTGCCAGCAGTGAATGGGTGCTTGGGGTGGGTGAGCAGTTCTTC. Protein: CASSEWVLGVGEQFF. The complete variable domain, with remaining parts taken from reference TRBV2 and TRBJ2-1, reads EPEVTQTPSHQVTQMGQEVILRCVPISNHLYFYWYRQILGQKVEFLVSFYNNEISEKSEIFDDQFSVERPDGSNFTLKIRSTKLEDSAMYFCASSEWVLGVGEQFFGPGTRLTVL.

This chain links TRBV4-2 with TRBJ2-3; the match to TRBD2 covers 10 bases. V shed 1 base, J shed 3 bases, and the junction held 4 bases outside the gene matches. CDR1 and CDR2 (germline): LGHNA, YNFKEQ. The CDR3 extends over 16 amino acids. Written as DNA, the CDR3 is TGTGCCAGCAGCCAAGCCACTAGCGGGGTGACAGATACGCAGTATTTT. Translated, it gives CASSQATSGVTDTQYF.

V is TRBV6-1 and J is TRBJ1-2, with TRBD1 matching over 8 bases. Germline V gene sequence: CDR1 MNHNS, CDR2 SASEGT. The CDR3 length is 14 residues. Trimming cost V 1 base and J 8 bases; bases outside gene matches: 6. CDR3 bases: TGTGCCAGCAGTGAAGGAGGGACAGGTGGAGGCTACACCTTC. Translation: CASSEGGTGGGYTF.

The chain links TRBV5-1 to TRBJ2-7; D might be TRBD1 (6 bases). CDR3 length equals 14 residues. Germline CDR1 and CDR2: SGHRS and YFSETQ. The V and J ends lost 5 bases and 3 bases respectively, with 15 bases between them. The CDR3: CASSNGQKLYEQYF. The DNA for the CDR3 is TGCGCCAGCAGTAATGGACAGAAACTCTACGAGCAGTACTTC.

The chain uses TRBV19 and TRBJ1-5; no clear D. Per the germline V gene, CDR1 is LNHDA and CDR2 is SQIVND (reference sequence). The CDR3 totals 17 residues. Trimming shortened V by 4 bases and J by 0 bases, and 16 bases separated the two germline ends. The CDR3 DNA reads TGTGCCAGTAGTAAGTACGGAGCCGATATTAGCAATCAGCCCCAGCATTTT. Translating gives CASSKYGADISNQPQHF.

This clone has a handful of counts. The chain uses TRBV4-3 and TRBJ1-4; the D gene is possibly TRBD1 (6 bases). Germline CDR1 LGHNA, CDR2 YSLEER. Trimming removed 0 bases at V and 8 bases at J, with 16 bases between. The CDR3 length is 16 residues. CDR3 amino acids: CASSQDPDRTNEKLFF. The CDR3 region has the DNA TGCGCCAGCAGCCAAGATCCGGACAGAACGAACGAAAAACTGTTTTTT.

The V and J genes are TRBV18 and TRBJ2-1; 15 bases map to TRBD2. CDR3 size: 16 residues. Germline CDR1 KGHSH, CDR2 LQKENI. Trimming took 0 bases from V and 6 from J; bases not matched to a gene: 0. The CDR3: CASSPPGLAGGNEQFF. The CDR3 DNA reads TGTGCCAGCTCACCACCGGGACTAGCGGGGGGCAATGAGCAGTTCTTC.

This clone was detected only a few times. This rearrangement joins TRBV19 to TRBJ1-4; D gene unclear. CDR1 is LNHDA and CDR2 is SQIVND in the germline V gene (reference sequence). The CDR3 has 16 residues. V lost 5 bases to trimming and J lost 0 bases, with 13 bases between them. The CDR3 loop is CASSFRHQATNEKLFF. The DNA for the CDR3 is TGTGCCAGTAGTTTTCGACACCAAGCAACTAATGAAAAACTGTTTTTT.

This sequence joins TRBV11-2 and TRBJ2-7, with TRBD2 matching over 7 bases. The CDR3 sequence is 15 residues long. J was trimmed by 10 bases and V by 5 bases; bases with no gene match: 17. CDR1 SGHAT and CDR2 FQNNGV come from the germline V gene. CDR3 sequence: CASSRGGAGTTDQYF. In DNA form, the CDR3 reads TGTGCCAGCAGCCGCGGGGGAGCGGGAACTACGGACCAGTACTTC. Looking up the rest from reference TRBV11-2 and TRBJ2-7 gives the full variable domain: EAGVAQSPRYKIIEKRQSVAFWCNPISGHATLYWYQQILGQGPKLLIQFQNNGVVDDSQLPKDRFSAERLKGVDSTLKIQPAKLEDSAVYLCASSRGGAGTTDQYFGPGTRLTVT.